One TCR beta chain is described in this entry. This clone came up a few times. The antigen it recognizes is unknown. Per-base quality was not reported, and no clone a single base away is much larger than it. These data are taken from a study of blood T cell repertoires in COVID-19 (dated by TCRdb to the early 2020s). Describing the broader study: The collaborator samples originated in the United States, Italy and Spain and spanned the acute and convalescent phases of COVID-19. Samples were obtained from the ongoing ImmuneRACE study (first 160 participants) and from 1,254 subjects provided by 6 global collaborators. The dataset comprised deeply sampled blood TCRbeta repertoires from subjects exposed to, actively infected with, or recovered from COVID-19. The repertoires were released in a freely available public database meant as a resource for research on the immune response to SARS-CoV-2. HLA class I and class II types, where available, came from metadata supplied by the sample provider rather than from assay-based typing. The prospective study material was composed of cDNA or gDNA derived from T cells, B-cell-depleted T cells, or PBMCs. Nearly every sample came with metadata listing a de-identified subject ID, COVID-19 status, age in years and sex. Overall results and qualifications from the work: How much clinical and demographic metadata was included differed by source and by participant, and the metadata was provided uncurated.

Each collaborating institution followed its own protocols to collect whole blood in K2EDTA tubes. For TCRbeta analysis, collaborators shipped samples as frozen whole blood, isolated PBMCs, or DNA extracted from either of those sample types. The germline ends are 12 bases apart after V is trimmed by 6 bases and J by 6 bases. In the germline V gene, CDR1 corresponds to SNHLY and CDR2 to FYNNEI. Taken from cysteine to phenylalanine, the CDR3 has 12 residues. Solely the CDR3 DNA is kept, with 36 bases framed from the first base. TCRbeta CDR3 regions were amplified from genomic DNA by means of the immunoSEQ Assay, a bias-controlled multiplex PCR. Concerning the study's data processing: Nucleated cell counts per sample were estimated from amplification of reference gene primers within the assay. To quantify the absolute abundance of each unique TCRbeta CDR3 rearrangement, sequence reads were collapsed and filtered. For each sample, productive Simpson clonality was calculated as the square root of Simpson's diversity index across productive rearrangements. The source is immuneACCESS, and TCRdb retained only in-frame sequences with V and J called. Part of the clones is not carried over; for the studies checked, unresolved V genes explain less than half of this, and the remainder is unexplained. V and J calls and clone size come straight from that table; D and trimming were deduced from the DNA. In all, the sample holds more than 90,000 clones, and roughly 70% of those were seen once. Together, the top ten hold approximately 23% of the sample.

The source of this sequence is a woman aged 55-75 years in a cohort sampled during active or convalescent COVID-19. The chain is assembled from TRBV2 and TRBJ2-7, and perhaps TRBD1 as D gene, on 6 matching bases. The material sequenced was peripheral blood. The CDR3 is CASSSNRVEQYF. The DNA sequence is TGTGCCAGCAGCAGTAACAGGGTCGAGCAGTACTTC.